The clone carrying this TCR beta chain has at least ten counts. Its antigen is unknown. V shed 1 base and J shed 2 bases, with 11 bases lying between them. Germline V gene lookup returns CDR1 SGHVS and CDR2 FQNEAQ. The CDR3 length is 15 residues. The source of the sample is a study of T cells in Graves' hyperthyroidism and ophthalmopathy. Across the study: At initial diagnosis, before any treatment had begun, peripheral blood was obtained. Study-level points and caveats: Ophthalmopathy was identified by the model a median about 6.4 months ahead of onset.

The source material, RNA transcripts, was used to amplify TCR beta CDR3 regions. A first-round RT-PCR of the TCR CDR3 used the HTBI primer set. MiXCR, run by TCRdb on the multiplex PCR reads, gives a single entry per CDR3 protein. The sample yields roughly 180,000 distinct CDR3 sequences, over 7.5% seen once. Pregnant or lactating patients were excluded, as were those with uncontrolled infection or other autoimmune disease. Using around 10 ml of fresh peripheral blood, PBMCs were prepared. The sequencing input was blood. This TCR derives from a woman between 18 and 29 years old with Graves' hyperthyroidism that later progressed to Graves' ophthalmopathy. This chain uses TRBV7-8 with TRBJ2-5; D may be TRBD2 (6 bases). The DNA for the CDR3 is TGTGCCAGCAGCTTAGAAACTAGCTTTCAAGAGACCCAGTACTTC. Translated: CASSLETSFQETQYF.